This entry is about one TCR beta chain. One junction end disagrees with the germline gene, perhaps due to a read error. The sample originates from a study of blood T cell repertoires in COVID-19. Study details: Spain, Italy and the United States supplied samples that represented acute and convalescent COVID-19.

Per the germline V gene, CDR1 is SGHTA and CDR2 is FQGTGA. This CDR3 is 15 amino acids long. Repertoires were generated with immunoSEQ multiplex PCR, while TCRdb's copy carries only in-frame clones and drops some. The table has about 380,000 clones, 87% seen once; the top ten hold approximately 1.2%. Study members were between about 18 and 89 years old and lived in 20 to 30 US regions. Cohort allocation depended upon clinical history that participants reported. Two negative PCRs, clearance, or symptom resolution were required of recovered Cohort 3 donors. This TCR came from a man aged 30 to 39 who had recovered from COVID-19. The chain carries TRBV7-3 and TRBJ2-2; 7 bases match TRBD1. Sequencing was performed on PBMCs or T cells enriched from blood (not recorded which). CDR3 amino acids: CASSLTGVDTGELFF. In DNA, the CDR3 is TGTGCCAGCAGCCTAACAGGGGTAGACACCGGGGAGCTGTTTTTT.